This T cell receptor (beta chain) was sequenced for a study of human T cells and chemical hapten exposure. Study-wide context: Alopecia areata, totalis or universalis affected patients who were mostly female.

Documented time point: patch test 1, 2 weeks after DPC sensitization. The treatment is: therapeutic diphenylcyclopropenone sensitization with weekly scalp DPC. V dropped 6 bases and J dropped 5; count of bases not matched to a gene: 3. The CDR3 contains 14 residues. This clonotype is deemed medium-sized. TCRdb re-called the RACE reads through MiXCR, storing one row per CDR3 protein. The table includes about 49,000 distinct CDR3 sequences, 9.3% detected once. The sample was whole blood, taken in connection with sensitization to the hapten diphenylcyclopropenone (DPC). The V gene is TRBV12-3 or TRBV12-4, the J gene TRBJ2-3; 12 bases are a match to TRBD2. The sequence was collected from a woman in her fifties or sixties with alopecia areata. Some clones in this sample may be carry-over from other donors' samples. This chain's CDR3 is CASSPSGRVDTQYF. DNA for the CDR3: TGTGCCAGCAGCCCTAGCGGGAGGGTAGATACGCAGTATTTT.